This T cell receptor (beta chain) was documented in a study of control samples from healthy donors and cancer patients. V was clipped by 0 bases and J by 0 bases; unmatched bases: 11. Per the germline V gene, CDR1 is LNHNV and CDR2 is YYDKDF (reference sequence). The CDR3 runs 21 residues. Using immunoSEQ multiplex PCR, the repertoire was profiled, and TCRdb retains in-frame clones only, with some absent. Seen here are about 77,000 clones, 85% to 95% observed once, and the top ten hold 5.5% to 6.5%. This clone was detected only once. Sequencing was carried out using blood. This rearrangement joins TRBV15 to TRBJ2-1; 13 bases agree with TRBD2. The receptor was derived from a woman aged 55 to 70 in good health. The CDR3 DNA follows: TGTGCCACCAGCAGAGATCGGCCGGGACTAGCGGGACGAAACTCCTACAATGAGCAGTTCTTC. Its translation is CATSRDRPGLAGRNSYNEQFF.